This T cell receptor beta chain was found in a study of blood T cell repertoires in COVID-19. Study-wide context: Sites across the United States, Italy and Spain contributed samples from acute and convalescent COVID-19. T cells, B-cell-depleted T cells, or PBMCs provided the cDNA or gDNA that served as material.

The ends were cut back, 2 bases at V and 7 bases at J, with 18 bases in the middle. Germline-derived CDR1 and CDR2 are MNHEY and SVGAGI. The length of the CDR3 is 16 residues. In the original processing: Estimated nucleated cell counts came from reference gene primer amplification. Method: immunoSEQ multiplex PCR; TCRdb's copy keeps in-frame clones and lacks some. V, J and clone size are taken as reported in that table, and D and trimming were inferred from the DNA itself. In the table there are 110,000 to 150,000 clones, 65% to 80% of which are singletons. The chain recombines TRBV6-5 with TRBJ2-1, with D perhaps TRBD1 (5 bases). The material sequenced was peripheral blood. This clonotype originated in a woman in her fifties or sixties with acute or convalescent COVID-19. The CDR3 spells CASSYDVRFRGNEQFF. The CDR3, as DNA: TGTGCCAGCAGTTACGACGTACGTTTTAGGGGAAATGAGCAGTTCTTC.